The 6 T cell receptor beta chains below were found in one sample sequenced in a study of cytomegalovirus exposure and HLA in healthy donors. The PCR was carried out with 60 Vbeta primers and 13 Jbeta primers. The protocol was immunoSEQ multiplex PCR, while the TCRdb copy is restricted to in-frame clones and leaves out a portion. This table has roughly 70,000 clones, around three quarters appearing once. The sample was PBMCs. The receptor set was obtained from a man over 45 in good health and CMV-seronegative.

The rearrangement joins TRBV10-2 to TRBJ2-2; 8 nucleotides align to TRBD1. This CDR3 is built from 12 residues. The germline CDR1 and CDR2 sequences are WSHSY and SAAADI. The CDR3 region has the DNA TGCGCTATAAAACAGGGGGCCGGGGAGCTGTTTTTT. Translated, it gives CAIKQGAGELFF.

The rearrangement links TRBV7-2 to TRBJ1-5; a weak D match, TRBD1 (6 bases). This CDR3 has 15 residues. Trimming cost V 4 bases and J 5 bases, with 15 bases left between them. Germline V gene lookup returns CDR1 SGHTA and CDR2 FQGNSA. The CDR3 region is CASSSIGGSHQPQHF. The CDR3 DNA follows: TGTGCCAGCAGCTCCATAGGGGGATCACATCAGCCCCAGCATTTT.

This chain uses TRBV7-2 with TRBJ2-7; 11 nucleotides line up with TRBD2. V trimming: 0 bases; J trimming: 1 base; junction bases outside the gene matches: 2. The CDR3 extends over 16 amino acids. Germline CDR1 and CDR2: SGHTA and FQGNSA. As DNA, the CDR3 is TGTGCCAGCAGCTTAGCGTTAGCGGGAGGGTCCTACGAGCAGTACTTC. It yields the protein CASSLALAGGSYEQYF.

This clone came up a few times. The chain is built from TRBV7-9 and TRBJ2-3; D perhaps matches TRBD2 (6 bases). Germline V gene data show CDR1 as SEHNR and CDR2 as FQNEAQ (reference sequence). V was cut by 5 bases and J by 1 base, with 16 bases left in between. The CDR3 is 16 amino acids. This CDR3 is CASSLPWGDGTDTQYF. The CDR3 DNA is TGTGCCAGCAGCCTCCCCTGGGGGGACGGCACAGATACGCAGTATTTT.

The rearrangement links TRBV6-1 to TRBJ2-5, with TRBD1 matching over 9 bases. Trimming removed 3 bases from V and 5 bases from J; junction bases left unmatched: 7. The CDR3 runs 15 residues. Per the germline V gene, CDR1 is MNHNS and CDR2 is SASEGT. CDR3 residues: CASSDMGQGSETQYF. DNA of the CDR3: TGTGCCAGCAGTGATATGGGACAGGGATCGGAGACCCAGTACTTC.

This CDR3 reads CASSLGGTGTRGNQPQHF. The CDR3 nucleotides read TGTGCCAGCAGCTTGGGGGGGACAGGGACGCGAGGCAATCAGCCCCAGCATTTT. The chain joins TRBV5-4 to TRBJ1-5; 9 positions match TRBD1. Germline CDR1 SGHNT, CDR2 YYREEE (reference sequence). After removal of 0 bases from V and 2 bases from J, the junction contained 9 bases not matched to a gene. This CDR3 comprises 18 residues.